Listed below are T cell receptor beta chains from one sample, sequenced in a study of post-analysis software for immune sequencing data. TCRdb itself ran the PCR reads through MiXCR, one entry per CDR3 protein. The table shows about 770,000 distinct CDR3 sequences, with about half occurring only once. The material sequenced was blood. These receptors were taken from a girl aged 5-17 years with multiple sclerosis. Both conserved end residues are part of each CDR3. A D gene is named only where the DNA matches it firmly. Size values are once, few and many counts, or a class for expanded clones, and some rows have none.

size | J | D | V | DNA | CDR3
. | TRBJ2-7 | . | TRBV6-6 | TGTGCCAGCAGCTTTCGCCAGGGCGACCGTGCCTACGAGCAGTACTTC | CASSFRQGDRAYEQYF
. | TRBJ2-7 | . | TRBV11-2 | TGTGCCAGCAGCTCCAGGGACTACGAGCAGTACTTC | CASSSRDYEQYF
once | TRBJ2-3 | TRBD2 | TRBV11-2 | TGTGCCAGCAGCTTAGACCCGGGAGGGCCCTACACAGATACGCAGTATTTT | CASSLDPGGPYTDTQYF
once | TRBJ2-5 | . | TRBV2 | TGTGCCAGCAGTGAAAGTTCCCGAGTGCCGAGCCAAGAGACCCAGTACTTC | CASSESSRVPSQETQYF
. | TRBJ2-3 | . | TRBV4-3 | TGCGCCAGCAGCCAAGATATGGTAGTGACAGATACGCAGTATTTT | CASSQDMVVTDTQYF
. | TRBJ1-4 | TRBD1 | TRBV14 | TGTGCCAGCAGCCAAGGGACAACGACAGGGTCTGAAAAACTGTTTTTT | CASSQGTTTGSEKLFF
. | TRBJ2-1 | TRBD2 | TRBV20-1 | TGCAGTGCCAGTCGACTAGCCAACTCCTACAATGAGCAGTTCTTC | CSASRLANSYNEQFF
. | TRBJ1-2 | . | TRBV12-3/TRBV12-4 | TGTGCCAGCAGTTTACTTGGGACGGGGGGCTACACCTTC | CASSLLGTGGYTF
. | TRBJ2-7 | TRBD1 | TRBV9 | TGTGCCAGCAGCGCGGGGACAGGGATAGGCTACGAGCAGTACTTC | CASSAGTGIGYEQYF
. | TRBJ2-3 | . | TRBV12-5 | TGTGCTAGTGGCTGGATGAACACGCAGTATTTT | CASGWMNTQYF
few | TRBJ2-7 | TRBD2 | TRBV5-1 | TGCGCCAGCAGCTTGTCACTAGCGGGAGGTTACGAGCAGTACTTC | CASSLSLAGGYEQYF
few | TRBJ2-3 | . | TRBV10-3 | TGTGCCATCAGTGAGGACTTGTCGGCAGATACGCAGTATTTT | CAISEDLSADTQYF
few | TRBJ2-7 | TRBD2 | TRBV5-1 | TGCGCCAGCAGCCCGGGACTAGCGGCCTACAAGGAGCAGTACTTC | CASSPGLAAYKEQYF
. | TRBJ2-1 | TRBD1 | TRBV5-8 | TGTGCCAGCAGGTTTGGGACAGGGGGCAATGAGCAGTTCTTC | CASRFGTGGNEQFF
. | TRBJ1-5 | . | TRBV28 | TGTGCCAGCAGGCTACAGGGTCAGCCCCAGCATTTT | CASRLQGQPQHF
once | TRBJ2-1 | TRBD2 | TRBV20-1 | TGCAGTGCTAGAGTGGCGGGAGTTTCATATGAGCAGTTCTTC | CSARVAGVSYEQFF
. | TRBJ2-3 | . | TRBV6-1 | TGTGCCAGCAGTCCGCGGGATGGGAAACGTGGTACAGATACGCAGTATTTT | CASSPRDGKRGTDTQYF
. | TRBJ2-7 | . | TRBV10-3 | TGTGCCATCAGTGAACCCGGGCCCCTAGCTACAGGGCTTGGTTACGAGCAGTACTTC | CAISEPGPLATGLGYEQYF
. | TRBJ2-1 | TRBD2 | TRBV7-2 | TGTGCCAGCAGCTTAGTCCGGGCTAGCGGGAGTGGTGAGCAGTTCTTC | CASSLVRASGSGEQFF
few | TRBJ1-2 | . | TRBV7-9 | TGTGCCAGCAGTCCACAGGTTACAGGGGGCTACACCTTC | CASSPQVTGGYTF
. | TRBJ2-7 | TRBD1 | TRBV6-5 | TGTGCCAGCAGTAACCAGGGGGACTCCTACGAGCAGTACTTC | CASSNQGDSYEQYF
few | TRBJ2-7 | TRBD2 | TRBV12-3/TRBV12-4 | TGTGCCAGCAGTTTCCCTACTGACCTAGCGGGGGTTCCCTACGAGCAGTACTTC | CASSFPTDLAGVPYEQYF
. | TRBJ2-7 | . | TRBV7-2 | TGTGCCAGCAGCTTAGAGGGACCCCTGAGCTCCTACGAGCAGTACTTC | CASSLEGPLSSYEQYF
few | TRBJ2-6 | . | TRBV29-1 | TGCAGCGTTTCCGGGGACTCTGGGGCCAACGCCCTGACTTTC | CSVSGDSGANALTF
. | TRBJ2-1 | TRBD2 | TRBV5-1 | TGCGCCAGCAGCTTGGGGGGACTAGCGGTGGTGGGCAATGAGCAGTTCTTC | CASSLGGLAVVGNEQFF
. | TRBJ2-3 | . | TRBV20-1 | TGCAGTGCTAGAGACAGTGCCGCAGATACGCAGTATTTT | CSARDSAADTQYF
. | TRBJ2-4 | TRBD2 | TRBV12-3/TRBV12-4 | TGTGCCAGCAGTTTAGTAGCGGGCGGGGACATTCAGTACTTC | CASSLVAGGDIQYF
. | TRBJ2-3 | . | TRBV28 | TGTGCCAGCAGTTTATATCTCCAGGGGACAGATACGCAGTATTTT | CASSLYLQGTDTQYF
. | TRBJ2-5 | . | TRBV20-1 | TGCAGCGCTAATTACCCCAGGGGGGTAATTCAAGAGACCCAGTACTTC | CSANYPRGVIQETQYF
. | TRBJ1-5 | . | TRBV7-2 | TGTGCCAGCAGCGAGGGGATTGATAGCAATCAGCCCCAGCATTTT | CASSEGIDSNQPQHF
. | TRBJ2-3 | TRBD2 | TRBV4-2 | TGTGCCAGCAGCCAAGGTAATAGCGGGAGCACAGATACGCAGTATTTT | CASSQGNSGSTDTQYF
. | TRBJ2-7 | . | TRBV29-1 | TGCAGCGTTTGGCTCCGGAGCTCCTACGAGCAGTACTTC | CSVWLRSSYEQYF
. | TRBJ2-2 | . | TRBV25-1 | TGTGCCAGCACCCGGAGGGACACCGGGGAGCTGTTTTTT | CASTRRDTGELFF
. | TRBJ1-4 | . | TRBV4-2 | TGTGCCAGCAGCCAAGTACCAGGGGAGGGTGAAAAACTGTTTTTT | CASSQVPGEGEKLFF
few | TRBJ2-3 | TRBD1 | TRBV29-1 | TGCAGCGTTGAATTGGACAGGGGCCAAATGTTCACAGATATGCAGTATTTT | CSVELDRGQMFTDMQYF
. | TRBJ2-7 | TRBD2 | TRBV18 | TGTGCCAGCTCACCAGGCGGGACTAGCGGCTACGAGCAGTACTTC | CASSPGGTSGYEQYF
. | TRBJ2-5 | . | TRBV5-6 | TGTGCCAGCAGCTTGGTCCATTCCGGATGGGAGACCCAGTACTTC | CASSLVHSGWETQYF
. | TRBJ1-2 | TRBD1 | TRBV6-1 | TGTGCCAGCAGAAAGTGGACAGGGGACTCGAGTAACTATGGCTACACCTTC | CASRKWTGDSSNYGYTF
few | TRBJ2-1 | TRBD2 | TRBV11-2 | TGTGCCAGCAGCCAAAACGCCGGGACTAATCGGTTATCGTTCTTC | CASSQNAGTNRLSFF
few | TRBJ2-7 | . | TRBV7-2 | TGTGCCAGCAGCTCCGACTCTCACTTTTCCTACGAGCAGTACTTC | CASSSDSHFSYEQYF
. | TRBJ2-1 | . | TRBV20-1 | TGCAGTGCTAGGTGGTTAGACACCAATGAGCAGTTCTTC | CSARWLDTNEQFF
. | TRBJ2-5 | . | TRBV18 | TGTGCCAGCTCGGACGGAGAAGAGACCCAGTACTTC | CASSDGEETQYF
. | TRBJ2-6 | . | TRBV4-3 | TGCGCCAGCAGCCAAGCACGGGGCTCTGGGGCCAACGTCCTGACTTTC | CASSQARGSGANVLTF
. | TRBJ2-3 | . | TRBV20-1 | TGCAGTGCTAGAGGGGATTTTGCAGTTAGCACAGATACGCAGTATTTT | CSARGDFAVSTDTQYF